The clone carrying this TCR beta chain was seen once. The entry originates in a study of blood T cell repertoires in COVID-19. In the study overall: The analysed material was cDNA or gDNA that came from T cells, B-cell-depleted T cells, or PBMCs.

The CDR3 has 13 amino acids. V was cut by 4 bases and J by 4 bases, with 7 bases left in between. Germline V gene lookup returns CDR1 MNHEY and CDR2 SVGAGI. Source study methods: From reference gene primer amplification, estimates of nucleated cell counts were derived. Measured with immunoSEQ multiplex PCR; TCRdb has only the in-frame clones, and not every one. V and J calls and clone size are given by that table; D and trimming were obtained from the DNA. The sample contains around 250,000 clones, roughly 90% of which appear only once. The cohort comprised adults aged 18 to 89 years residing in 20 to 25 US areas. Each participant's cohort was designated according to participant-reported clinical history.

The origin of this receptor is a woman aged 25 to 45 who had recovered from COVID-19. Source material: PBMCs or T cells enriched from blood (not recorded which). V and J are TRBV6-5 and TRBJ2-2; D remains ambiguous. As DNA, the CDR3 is TGTGCCAGCAGTTTTCCGTCCACCGGGGAGCTGTTTTTT. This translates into CASSFPSTGELFF.